Each of the 8 T cell receptor beta chains below was sequenced from the same sample in a study of shared T cell receptors in the human thymus. Clones were read by immunoSEQ multiplex PCR, and TCRdb kept only the in-frame ones, dropping some. The sample has about 380,000 clones, more than 85% seen once. Sequenced sample: thymocytes. Receptors were obtained from a human donor.

The V gene is TRBV5-1, the J gene TRBJ1-1; TRBD1 aligns across 7 bases. This CDR3 is built from 14 residues. Germline CDR1 reads SGHRS; CDR2 reads YFSETQ. V gave up 4 bases and J gave up 5 bases; unmatched junction bases: 8. Written as DNA, the CDR3 is TGCGCCAGCAGCCCCGGACAGGAGATTACTGAAGCTTTCTTT. Translated, it gives CASSPGQEITEAFF. The variable domain in full, completed from reference TRBV5-1 and TRBJ1-1, reads KAGVTQTPRYLIKTRGQQVTLSCSPISGHRSVSWYQQTPGQGLQFLFEYFSETQRNKGNFPGRFSGRQFSNSRSEMNVSTLELGDSALYLCASSPGQEITEAFFGQGTRLTVV.

The chain joins TRBV7-2 to TRBJ1-2; D call uncertain. Trimming left V 1 base short and J 4 bases short, with 16 bases between. This CDR3 spans 16 amino acids. Germline V gene sequence: CDR1 SGHTA, CDR2 FQGNSA. The CDR3 is CASSLGRPGASYGYTF. The DNA for the CDR3 is TGTGCCAGCAGCTTAGGCCGGCCCGGCGCGAGCTATGGCTACACCTTC.

The chain joins TRBV28 to TRBJ2-3, with 8 positions matching TRBD2. The length of the CDR3 is 16 residues. CDR1 and CDR2 (germline): MDHEN, SYDVKM. V shed 5 bases and J 4 bases; nucleotides not matched to a gene: 11. CDR3 residues: CASSPPGLRGADTQYF. In DNA, the CDR3 is TGTGCCAGCAGTCCCCCCGGACTGCGGGGGGCAGATACGCAGTATTTT.

This clone was recorded only once. This sequence joins TRBV15 and TRBJ1-4; TRBD1 aligns across 7 bases. V was pared by 0 bases and J by 6 bases, with 10 bases of the junction left unmatched. The CDR3 totals 17 residues. Germline V CDR1 and CDR2: LNHNV, YYDKDF (reference sequence). The CDR3 loop is CATSRDPTGERDEKLFF. The CDR3 DNA follows: TGTGCCACCAGCAGAGACCCTACAGGGGAACGCGATGAAAAACTGTTTTTT.

This chain connects TRBV4-3 to TRBJ2-1; 8 bases are a match to TRBD2. The CDR3 covers 19 residues. Looked up from germline, CDR1 is LGHNA and CDR2 is YSLEER. Trimming took 1 base from V and 2 from J; bases not matched to a gene: 13. CDR3 coding DNA: TGCGCCAGCAGCCAAGTGGGGGGCAGACTAGCGTCTCCCTACAATGAGCAGTTCTTC. This sequence encodes CASSQVGGRLASPYNEQFF.

Worth noting for this clone: The sample holds other DNA sequences that translate to the same CDR3. The CDR3 nucleotides are TGTGCCAGCAGCCCGGGGACAGTTAATGAAAAACTGTTTTTT. Its translation: CASSPGTVNEKLFF. The J gene is TRBJ1-4, the V gene TRBV5-6, with 7 bases lining up with TRBD1. The CDR3 contains 14 residues. J gave up 4 bases and V 4 bases, and 4 bases lay outside the gene matches. Germline values: CDR1 SGHDT, CDR2 YYEEEE.

V gene TRBV2 combines with J gene TRBJ2-4; the D gene is possibly TRBD2 (7 bases). From germline, CDR1 is SNHLY and CDR2 FYNNEI. CDR3 length equals 15 residues. Trimming removed 5 bases from V and 1 base from J, with 12 bases in between. The CDR3 sequence is CASSTGRGAKNIQYF. The CDR3 DNA reads as TGTGCCAGCAGTACAGGGAGGGGGGCCAAAAACATTCAGTACTTC.

The rearrangement links TRBV7-3 to TRBJ2-2; 7 bases are shared with TRBD1. Germline V CDR1 and CDR2: SGHTA, FQGTGA. The trim removed 2 bases at V and 6 bases at J, leaving 6 bases unmatched. This CDR3 is 15 amino acids long. The CDR3 DNA follows: TGTGCCAGCAGCTTATCCCACAGGGGCGCCGGGGAGCTGTTTTTT. Amino acids: CASSLSHRGAGELFF. The variable domain in full, with the rest retrieved from reference TRBV7-3 and TRBJ2-2, is GAGVSQTPSNKVTEKGKYVELRCDPISGHTALYWYRQSLGQGPEFLIYFQGTGAADDSGLPNDRFFAVRPEGSVSTLKIQRTERGDSAVYLCASSLSHRGAGELFFGEGSRLTVL.